Shown below are 12 T cell receptor beta chains from a single sample sequenced in a study of regulatory T cells in long-lasting Graves disease. Arm-PCR of CDR3 regions and iRepertoire HTBI primers were used to build TCR beta libraries. One entry per CDR3 protein, called by TCRdb with MiXCR from the multiplex PCR reads. The table has about 560,000 distinct CDR3 sequences, 15% to 20% seen once. Described time point: newly diagnosed GD, antithyroid drugs for less than 3 months. Generation of the TCR library employed RNA extracted from PBMCs. This same sample was also taken into another study, of T cells in Graves' hyperthyroidism and ophthalmopathy.

Sequenced material: peripheral blood mononuclear cells (PBMCs), taken at new diagnosis, from a patient treated with antithyroid drugs. These receptors came from a man aged 18 to 29 with Graves disease.

This clonotype came up many times. The gene calls are TRBV10-1 and TRBJ2-7, with 7 bases that match TRBD1. Germline V gene lookup returns CDR1 WNHNN and CDR2 SYGVQD (reference sequence). V trimming: 3 bases; J trimming: 12 bases; junction bases outside the gene matches: 8. This CDR3 spans 12 amino acids. The CDR3 nucleotides are TGCGCCAGCAGTGATAAGGGGACAGTTCCGTACTTC. This translates into CASSDKGTVPYF.

This clonotype was seen many times. The V call is TRBV6-1, the J call TRBJ2-6; TRBD1 aligns across 7 bases. Germline CDR1 reads MNHNS; CDR2 reads SASEGT. The V segment lost 6 bases and the J segment 0 bases; nucleotides outside the gene matches: 8. CDR3 length equals 17 residues. Here the CDR3 reads CASRLDRVNSGANVLTF. The CDR3 coding sequence is TGTGCCAGCAGACTTGACAGGGTAAACTCTGGGGCCAACGTCCTGACTTTC.

V usage is TRBV9 and J usage is TRBJ2-3, with 13 bases that match TRBD2. CDR1 is SGDLS and CDR2 is YYNGEE in the germline V gene. The CDR3 loop spans 17 amino acids. Trimming removed 3 bases from V and 3 bases from J; junction bases left unmatched: 7. This CDR3 reads CASSAQGLAGETDTQYF. The CDR3 DNA is TGTGCCAGCAGCGCCCAAGGACTAGCGGGAGAAACAGATACGCAGTATTTT.

This chain joins TRBV28 and TRBJ1-1; 10 bases align to TRBD1. The germline V gene encodes CDR1 MDHEN and CDR2 SYDVKM. The length of the CDR3 is 13 residues. The CDR3 region has the DNA TGTGTCGTGACAGGGGGCTTGAACACTGAAGCTTTCTTT. This encodes CVVTGGLNTEAFF.

This clonotype appeared a few times. The rearrangement joins TRBV6-1 to TRBJ1-5, with D unclear. The CDR3 length is 15 residues. The V end lost 3 bases, the J end lost 4 bases, and 13 bases lay between the germline ends. The germline V gene has CDR1 MNHNS and CDR2 SASEGT. CDR3 sequence (DNA): TGTGCCAGCAGTGATTCCGGGTGGTCGAATCAGCCCCAGCATTTT. As protein: CASSDSGWSNQPQHF.

This clonotype was counted a few times. V and J are TRBV5-1 and TRBJ1-2; 7 bases match TRBD1. The J segment lost 0 bases and the V segment lost 5 bases, leaving 10 bases of the junction unmatched. CDR3 size: 16 residues. Germline CDR1 and CDR2: SGHRS and YFSETQ. The CDR3 nucleotides read TGCGCCAGCAGGAACGTGCAGGGGGTTTCTAACTATGGCTACACCTTC. Protein product: CASRNVQGVSNYGYTF.

The table lists this clonotype with many counts. The gene calls are TRBV28 and TRBJ2-5; D might be TRBD1 (6 bases). There are 15 residues in the CDR3. The V end was cut by 6 bases, the J end by 1 base, with 15 bases between. The V gene's germline CDR1 is MDHEN and CDR2 SYDVKM. The CDR3 nucleotides are TGTGCCAGCAGACAGACTCCAGGGGCCCAAGAGACCCAGTACTTC. Translating it yields CASRQTPGAQETQYF. Complete variable domain (other parts from reference TRBV28 and TRBJ2-5): DVKVTQSSRYLVKRTGEKVFLECVQDMDHENMFWYRQDPGLGLRLIYFSYDVKMKEKGDIPEGYSVSREKKERFSLILESASTNQTSMYLCASRQTPGAQETQYFGPGTRLLVL.

The chain joins TRBV28 to TRBJ2-4; 10 bases fit TRBD1. Germline assignment: CDR1 MDHEN and CDR2 SYDVKM. This CDR3 is built from 16 residues. With V trimmed by 4 bases and J by 0 bases, 3 bases remained unmatched. The CDR3 loop reads CASSSDRGLAKNIQYF. The CDR3 DNA reads TGTGCCAGCAGTTCCGACAGGGGGCTAGCCAAAAACATTCAGTACTTC.

This chain links TRBV2 with TRBJ1-2; the D is unclear. This CDR3 is built from 13 residues. CDR1 SNHLY and CDR2 FYNNEI come from the germline V gene. V lost 4 bases and J lost 7, with 13 bases in between. CDR3 bases: TGTGCCAGCAGTGTTAAAGACTCCAGTGGCTACACCTTC. Translated: CASSVKDSSGYTF.

The table lists this clonotype with a few counts. The chain combines TRBV27 with TRBJ2-2; D ambiguous. Germline V lookup: CDR1 MNHEY, CDR2 SMNVEV (reference sequence). Trimming stripped 2 bases from V and 4 bases from J, with 14 bases between. The length of the CDR3 is 16 residues. The CDR3 protein is CASSLVQVPSTGELFF. CDR3 nucleotide sequence: TGTGCCAGCAGTTTAGTTCAGGTTCCTAGCACCGGGGAGCTGTTTTTT.

This clonotype showed up many times. J is TRBJ1-2 and V is TRBV10-3; TRBD1 agrees at 9 bases. Germline values: CDR1 ENHRY, CDR2 SYGVKD. The CDR3 has 15 amino acids. Trimming took 2 bases from V and 7 from J; bases not matched to a gene: 8. DNA of the CDR3: TGTGCCATCAGTGAGGAGCGGACAGGGGTTTTTGGCTACACCTTC. Its translation: CAISEERTGVFGYTF.

The chain employs TRBV2 and TRBJ1-5; 11 bases are shared with TRBD1. The V gene end was trimmed by 8 bases and the J gene end by 5 bases; junction bases not matched to a gene: 5. Germline V gives CDR1 SNHLY, CDR2 FYNNEI. This CDR3 has 14 amino acids. The CDR3 coding sequence is TGTGCCAGCCGGAAGGGACAGGGGGATCAGCCCCAGCATTTT. Protein: CASRKGQGDQPQHF. The entire variable domain, with the rest obtained from reference TRBV2 and TRBJ1-5, is as follows: EPEVTQTPSHQVTQMGQEVILRCVPISNHLYFYWYRQILGQKVEFLVSFYNNEISEKSEIFDDQFSVERPDGSNFTLKIRSTKLEDSAMYFCASRKGQGDQPQHFGDGTRLSIL.